What follows are 27 T cell receptor beta chains derived from one specimen sequenced in a study of OX40 agonist ivuxolimab in advanced cancers. Sequencing was performed with immunoSEQ multiplex PCR; in TCRdb, only in-frame clones are kept and a portion is missing. Counted here are 82,000 or so clones, 85% occurring once; the ten biggest clones make up around 2.4%. The sequences come from CD4+ or CD8+ T cells sorted from blood, collected in a trial of the OX40 agonist ivuxolimab. The receptors were sampled from an adult with an advanced solid tumor such as melanoma, head and neck, liver or kidney cancer.

This chain uses TRBV18 with TRBJ1-6; 7 nucleotides line up with TRBD1. The trim removed 1 base at V and 7 bases at J, leaving 1 base unmatched. Germline V gene lookup returns CDR1 KGHSH and CDR2 LQKENI. The CDR3 has 14 residues. The CDR3 DNA sequence: TGTGCCAGCTCACCACGGGACAGCAATTCACCCCTCCACTTT. This translates into CASSPRDSNSPLHF. The variable domain in full, with the rest retrieved from reference TRBV18 and TRBJ1-6, is NAGVMQNPRHLVRRRGQEARLRCSPMKGHSHVYWYRQLPEEGLKFMVYLQKENIIDESGMPKERFSAEFPKEGPSILRIQQVVRGDSAAYFCASSPRDSNSPLHFGNGTRLTVT.

The chain carries TRBV2 and TRBJ1-2; D uncertain. CDR1 is SNHLY and CDR2 is FYNNEI in the germline V gene. V was clipped by 4 bases and J by 1 base, with 13 bases between them. CDR3 length: 15 amino acids. In nucleotides, the CDR3 is TGTGCCAGCAGTGGTGTACGTCCGAATAACTATGGCTACACCTTC. Its translation is CASSGVRPNNYGYTF. Supplemented by reference TRBV2 and TRBJ1-2, the full variable domain reads EPEVTQTPSHQVTQMGQEVILRCVPISNHLYFYWYRQILGQKVEFLVSFYNNEISEKSEIFDDQFSVERPDGSNFTLKIRSTKLEDSAMYFCASSGVRPNNYGYTFGSGTRLTVV.

The J gene is TRBJ2-1, the V gene TRBV6-1, with unresolved D. The germline V and J ends were trimmed by 8 bases and 9 bases, with 20 bases remaining between them. The germline V gene encodes CDR1 MNHNS and CDR2 SASEGT. The CDR3 loop spans 14 amino acids. The CDR3 sequence: CASETTFGLIEQFF. For the CDR3, the DNA is TGTGCCAGCGAAACGACTTTCGGGTTGATTGAGCAGTTCTTC.

This rearrangement joins TRBV2 to TRBJ2-7; D possibly matches TRBD1 or TRBD2 (5 bases each). In germline, CDR1 is SNHLY, CDR2 FYNNEI. The CDR3 sequence is 13 residues long. The V and J ends lost 6 bases and 5 bases respectively, with 14 bases between them. CDR3 loop: CASRRQWGNEQYF. The CDR3 region has the DNA TGTGCCAGCAGGAGACAGTGGGGGAACGAGCAGTACTTC.

The chain has TRBV19 and TRBJ1-5; D is uncertain. Germline V CDR1 and CDR2: LNHDA, SQIVND (reference sequence). The CDR3 consists of 24 residues. Trimming removed 10 bases at V and 2 bases at J, with 45 bases between. The DNA for the CDR3 is TGTGCCAACTCACCCCCGGGCATCCATCGGACCAAAACAGTCCTAGGTAGTGGCAATCAGCCCCAGCATTTT. This translates into CANSPPGIHRTKTVLGSGNQPQHF.

V usage is TRBV5-4 and J usage is TRBJ2-1; 11 bases match TRBD2. The ends lost 4 bases at V and 7 bases at J; junction bases unmatched: 13. CDR1 is SGHNT and CDR2 is YYREEE in the germline V gene (reference sequence). This CDR3 has 17 amino acids. Here the CDR3 reads CASSELSSGGTINEQFF. Here the CDR3 DNA reads TGTGCCAGCAGCGAACTCTCTAGCGGGGGGACCATTAATGAGCAGTTCTTC.

This sequence joins TRBV30 and TRBJ1-4; TRBD1 is a possible D gene (5 bases). Trimming removed 5 bases from V and 1 base from J, with 8 bases in between. Germline CDR1 and CDR2: GTSNPN and SVGIG (reference sequence). The CDR3 loop spans 13 amino acids. CDR3 in amino acids: CAWGTGTNEKLFF. DNA for the CDR3: TGTGCCTGGGGGACCGGAACTAATGAAAAACTGTTTTTT.

V and J are TRBV2 and TRBJ1-2; D gene ambiguous. The CDR3 covers 13 residues. Germline V CDR1 and CDR2: SNHLY, FYNNEI. The V end was cut by 5 bases, the J end by 6 bases, with 13 bases between. The CDR3 bases are TGTGCCAGCAGTACTGACCGTGGGGATGGCTACACCTTC. Amino acid sequence: CASSTDRGDGYTF. The whole variable domain, remainder taken from reference TRBV2 and TRBJ1-2, is EPEVTQTPSHQVTQMGQEVILRCVPISNHLYFYWYRQILGQKVEFLVSFYNNEISEKSEIFDDQFSVERPDGSNFTLKIRSTKLEDSAMYFCASSTDRGDGYTFGSGTRLTVV.

This sequence joins TRBV5-1 and TRBJ2-3, with D maybe TRBD2 (5 bases). The germline V gene encodes CDR1 SGHRS and CDR2 YFSETQ. V shed 0 bases and J shed 3 bases, with 8 bases lying between them. This CDR3 is built from 14 residues. The CDR3 bases are TGCGCCAGCAGCTTGGTGGACTTTACAGATACGCAGTATTTT. Its translation: CASSLVDFTDTQYF.

Ten or more counts support this clone. The rearrangement links TRBV5-1 to TRBJ2-6; unclear D gene. V shed 4 bases and J shed 0 bases, with 5 bases lying between them. The CDR3 contains 14 residues. Germline assignment: CDR1 SGHRS and CDR2 YFSETQ. The CDR3 sequence is CASSPRSGANVLTF. DNA of the CDR3: TGCGCCAGCAGCCCCCGCTCTGGGGCCAACGTCCTGACTTTC.

The rearrangement joins TRBV5-1 to TRBJ2-1; D is possibly TRBD1 (6 bases). The CDR3 loop spans 15 amino acids. V was shortened by 0 bases and J by 9 bases, with 16 bases between the two germline ends. The V gene's germline CDR1 is SGHRS and CDR2 YFSETQ. In DNA form, the CDR3 reads TGCGCCAGCAGCTTGGGGCTGGGGGCTGAGGCTGAGCAGTTCTTC. This translates into CASSLGLGAEAEQFF. Variable domain in full (rest from reference TRBV5-1 and TRBJ2-1): KAGVTQTPRYLIKTRGQQVTLSCSPISGHRSVSWYQQTPGQGLQFLFEYFSETQRNKGNFPGRFSGRQFSNSRSEMNVSTLELGDSALYLCASSLGLGAEAEQFFGPGTRLTVL.

The chain is built from TRBV5-1 and TRBJ1-1, with D possibly being TRBD1 (5 bases). Germline CDR1 is SGHRS and CDR2 is YFSETQ. V was cut by 0 bases and J by 2 bases, with 8 bases left in between. The CDR3 is made up of 14 amino acids. CDR3: CASSLATANTEAFF. The CDR3 DNA reads TGCGCCAGCAGCTTGGCGACAGCTAACACTGAAGCTTTCTTT.

The V call is TRBV29-1, the J call TRBJ2-1; the match to TRBD2 covers 8 bases. In germline, CDR1 is SQVTM, CDR2 ANQGSEA. The CDR3 sequence is 15 residues long. The V and J ends lost 7 bases and 5 bases, in that order; junction bases with no gene match: 13. The CDR3 reads CSAPPPAGANNEQFF. CDR3 DNA: TGCAGCGCTCCGCCCCCAGCGGGAGCCAACAATGAGCAGTTCTTC.

The chain combines TRBV5-6 with TRBJ1-1; TRBD1 agrees at 11 bases. This CDR3 has 16 amino acids. CDR1 and CDR2 from the germline V gene are SGHDT and YYEEEE. J lost 3 bases, V lost 0 bases, and 4 bases had no gene match. The CDR3 nucleotides are TGTGCCAGCAGCTTGGGACCGGGACAGGGGGACACTGAAGCTTTCTTT. The encoded protein is CASSLGPGQGDTEAFF.

The chain has TRBV2 and TRBJ2-2; 9 nucleotides line up with TRBD2. The germline CDR1 and CDR2 sequences are SNHLY and FYNNEI. Trimming removed 6 bases from V and 7 bases from J; junction bases left unmatched: 9. The CDR3 totals 15 residues. Here the CDR3 reads CASRRGTSPIGELFF. DNA for the CDR3: TGTGCCAGCAGGAGGGGGACTAGCCCAATCGGGGAGCTGTTTTTT.

The chain combines TRBV9 with TRBJ2-3; 7 bases line up with TRBD2. CDR1 and CDR2 (germline): SGDLS, YYNGEE. Trimming cost V 2 bases and J 4 bases; bases outside gene matches: 13. CDR3 size: 17 residues. This CDR3 reads CASSVQSRARGADTQYF. Written as DNA, the CDR3 is TGTGCCAGCAGCGTCCAAAGCCGGGCCCGGGGGGCAGATACGCAGTATTTT.

The CDR3 loop reads CSVEGRARETQYF. The CDR3 DNA follows: TGCAGCGTTGAGGGCAGGGCAAGAGAGACCCAGTACTTC. The chain is built from TRBV29-1 and TRBJ2-5, with a tentative D call TRBD1 (5 bases). V dropped 3 bases and J dropped 4 bases, with 12 bases sitting between them. Germline values: CDR1 SQVTM, CDR2 ANQGSEA. CDR3 length equals 13 residues.

The chain joins TRBV29-1 to TRBJ1-5, with a tentative D call TRBD1 (5 bases). V lost 4 bases, J lost 9 bases, and 16 bases lay in between. The CDR3 is 13 residues long. The germline V gene encodes CDR1 SQVTM and CDR2 ANQGSEA. This chain's CDR3 is CSVASGTLWPQHF. The CDR3 bases are TGCAGCGTTGCATCCGGGACCCTATGGCCCCAGCATTTT.

The V gene is TRBV2, the J gene TRBJ2-1; 16 bases map to TRBD2. V trimming: 7 bases; J trimming: 12 bases; junction bases outside the gene matches: 6. CDR1 is SNHLY, CDR2 FYNNEI, per germline. This CDR3 region has 14 residues. DNA of the CDR3: TGTGCCAGCACCTTGGGACTAGCGGGGGGGCGGCAGTTCTTC. It codes for CASTLGLAGGRQFF.

The V and J genes are TRBV28 and TRBJ1-4, with D hard to call. The germline V gene has CDR1 MDHEN and CDR2 SYDVKM. V was pared by 5 bases and J by 8 bases, with 18 bases between. This CDR3 is built from 15 residues. CDR3 sequence: CASSPAGEGGEKLFF. CDR3 DNA sequence: TGTGCCAGCAGTCCTGCCGGTGAGGGCGGAGAAAAACTGTTTTTT.

The chain links TRBV9 to TRBJ1-1; 10 nucleotides line up with TRBD1. Germline trimming cut 4 bases from V and 1 base from J; bases unmatched to any gene: 4. The CDR3 contains 15 residues. Germline V gene sequence: CDR1 SGDLS, CDR2 YYNGEE. The CDR3 protein is CASSPGQGKNTEAFF. CDR3 coding DNA: TGTGCCAGCAGCCCGGGACAGGGGAAGAACACTGAAGCTTTCTTT.

The gene calls are TRBV9 and TRBJ2-5; 11 bases fit TRBD2. Germline V gives CDR1 SGDLS, CDR2 YYNGEE. This CDR3 comprises 15 residues. Trimming removed 4 bases from V and 4 bases from J; junction bases left unmatched: 6. The CDR3 DNA is TGTGCCAGCAGCACAGGGACTAGCGGTGGAGAGACCCAGTACTTC. This sequence encodes CASSTGTSGGETQYF.

This chain joins TRBV5-6 and TRBJ1-2, with unresolved D. The CDR3 is made up of 14 amino acids. CDR1 is SGHDT and CDR2 is YYEEEE in the germline V gene. V gave up 4 bases and J gave up 5 bases, with 15 bases separating them. The CDR3 DNA follows: TGTGCCAGCAGCCCGACCGGACGGGAGTATGGCTACACCTTC. It encodes CASSPTGREYGYTF.

This chain links TRBV11-3 with TRBJ1-6, with D perhaps TRBD1 (5 bases). Trimming removed 3 bases at V and 8 bases at J, with 14 bases between. CDR3 size: 15 residues. Germline CDR1 SGHNT, CDR2 YENEEA. The CDR3 DNA sequence: TGTGCCAGCAGCTTCTCCGGGGGAAGGGATTCACCCCTCCACTTT. This encodes CASSFSGGRDSPLHF.

V gene TRBV9 combines with J gene TRBJ2-1, with D perhaps matching TRBD1 or TRBD2 (5 bases each). V lost 0 bases and J lost 5, with 12 bases in between. The CDR3 loop spans 15 amino acids. The germline V gene has CDR1 SGDLS and CDR2 YYNGEE. CDR3 protein: CASSVVGTPDNEQFF. The CDR3 DNA reads as TGTGCCAGCAGCGTAGTAGGGACCCCAGACAATGAGCAGTTCTTC.

This clone was seen more than once but under ten times. V and J are TRBV7-9 and TRBJ1-2; the D gene is possibly TRBD1 (5 bases). The CDR3 consists of 15 residues. The germline V gene encodes CDR1 SEHNR and CDR2 FQNEAQ (reference sequence). Trimming shortened V by 4 bases and J by 4 bases, and 16 bases separated the two germline ends. The CDR3 region has the DNA TGTGCCAGCAGCTCCGGGGACGGGAAAAGCTATGGCTACACCTTC. Amino acids: CASSSGDGKSYGYTF.

This clone was counted once. The chain has TRBV6-6 and TRBJ1-1; no clear D. CDR1 and CDR2 (germline): MNHNY, SVGAGI (reference sequence). Trimming took off 0 bases at V and 4 bases at J, with 6 bases between the two ends. This CDR3 contains 13 residues. CDR3: CASSYSTGTEAFF. The CDR3 DNA follows: TGTGCCAGCAGTTACTCTACCGGCACTGAAGCTTTCTTT.